This TCR beta chain was captured in a study of blood T cell repertoires in COVID-19. Overall study: Donors of Cohort 3 who recovered were those that had two negative PCRs, clearance, or symptom resolution.

In the original workflow: Counts of nucleated cells, estimated from reference gene primer amplification, were obtained. Clones were read by immunoSEQ multiplex PCR, and TCRdb kept only the in-frame ones, dropping some. V and J calls and clone size are those listed in that table; D and trimming were worked out from the DNA. The data contain 250,000 to 300,000 clones, around 90% of them seen just once; the ten biggest clones take up around 2%. The sample taken for sequencing was PBMCs or T cells enriched from blood (not recorded which). This sequence was found in a woman aged 55-75 years in a cohort exposed to, infected with or recovered from COVID-19 (not recorded which).

The CDR3 DNA sequence: TGCGCCAGCAGCTTGGAGGGAGGGGACACCGGGGAGCTGTTTTTT. Its translation: CASSLEGGDTGELFF. The chain combines TRBV5-1 with TRBJ2-2; 7 bases are a match to TRBD2. V dropped 0 bases and J dropped 3; count of bases not matched to a gene: 2. Germline V CDR1 and CDR2: SGHRS, YFSETQ. This CDR3 region has 15 residues.